Listed here is a single T cell receptor beta chain. This receptor's antigen is unknown. Per-base qualities were not stored, and no clone one base away is much larger. CDR1 and CDR2 are read off the germline V gene (reference sequence) as SEHNR and FQNEAQ. The CDR3 measures 15 amino acids from cysteine to phenylalanine. Just the 45-base CDR3 DNA is kept, in frame starting at base 1. Trimmed from V: 6 bases; trimmed from J: 2 bases; junction bases lacking a gene match: 5. Libraries of naive CD8 T cells were built from anywhere between about 20,000 and 1,000,000 sorted cells, with 10%, 30% or 50% of the purified RNA used. Naive CD8 T cells, defined as CD8+CD4-CCR7+CD45RA+, were FACS-sorted into RLT Plus buffer on a BD FACSAria II. To test detection sensitivity, Jurkat RNA equivalent to approximately ten TCR copies was spiked into samples of about 19,000-1,000,000 naive CD8 T cells. CD8 T cells were enriched with RosetteSep CD8+ T Cell Enrichment Cocktail and Ficoll-Paque, followed by ACK red cell lysis.

The sample originates from a study of molecular identifiers for immune sequencing clone quantification (dated by TCRdb to the late 2010s). Describing the broader study: For a replicate experiment, RNA from approximately 20,000 or 100,000 naive CD8 T cells was divided into five aliquots, of which four were sequenced. This methods study benchmarked molecular-identifier clustering-based TCR repertoire sequencing (MIDCIRS) and TCR RNA copy counting, using CD8 T cells to do so.

The receptor library was made with PCR. The sequencer listed for this sample is NextSeq 500. Preparation of bulk TCR libraries followed a previously described approach, with the TCR primers listed in Table S5. Total RNA was purified with the Qiagen AllPrep DNA/RNA kit. Reads from multiple sequencing runs of the same library were pooled before analysis. As for the original processing: Only reads with exact TCR constant sequence were kept, trimmed to 150 nt, and grouped by their 12-nt molecular barcodes. Reads within each barcode group were sub-clustered using a 15% Levenshtein threshold, and quality-weighted consensus sequences were constructed for each RNA molecule. Non-functional sequences were removed, as were lower-count sequences one edit away from another. Based on a fit of two negative binomial distributions, barcode sub-clusters having less than 20% of the maximum read count were discarded. TCRdb reanalyzed the raw reads on its own, using fastp at Q25 for trimming and MiXCR for clone calling, and kept in-frame beta chains. Rows with one shared CDR3 protein collapse into an entry with the most common genes and DNA. The V and J calls, along with clone size, are taken from TCRdb and not from the paper's own processing. Present in this sample are 100,000 or so distinct CDR3 sequences, about 35% of which were seen just once. In total, the top ten clones hold roughly 10% of the sample.

What the work shows at the level of the full study, not this receptor alone: Identical TCR molecules sharing a barcode could cause highly expanded clone sizes to be underestimated. In CMV-specific effector cells, clones with more than 20 RNA copies accounted for over 97% of molecules, whereas in naive cells such clones accounted for under 1%. The naive libraries included spiked-in Jurkat TCR RNA (about ten copies' worth), and this Jurkat TCR RNA is not part of the donor repertoire. When barcode sub-clustering was not used, chimeric consensus sequences inflated TCR diversity, with chimeras reaching as high as 47%. Modeling estimated about 3.3 recovered TCR RNA copies per cell, compared with about ten by digital PCR, which implies 30% to 35% capture efficiency. Spiked-in Jurkat TCR RNA equal to a single cell's worth was reported to be detectable even within 1,100,000 naive CD8 T cells.

The sequenced sample was naive CD8+ T cells from blood, with Jurkat cell RNA spiked in. What the cell subset or site label conveys for this sample: FACS-sorted CD8+CD4-CCR7+CD45RA+ naive T cells. Recombination connected TRBV7-9 to TRBJ2-1, with 9 bases aligning to TRBD1. The receptor was derived from a human donor in good health. Some libraries in this study had Jurkat cell RNA spiked in. CDR3 region: CASSSTGGTYNEQFF. In nucleotides, the sequence is TGTGCCAGCAGTTCGACAGGGGGGACCTACAATGAGCAGTTCTTC.